The rows below give T cell receptor beta chains drawn from one sample of a study of cytomegalovirus exposure and HLA in healthy donors. Profiled with immunoSEQ multiplex PCR; TCRdb holds only in-frame clones, not every one. This sample has about 180,000 clones; around 81% occur once, and the top ten carry 5% to 7%. The sample consisted of PBMCs. The receptor set was obtained from a man aged 35-49 years in good health and CMV-seronegative. Each CDR3 is given with its conserved first and last residue. Fields, in order: V gene, clone size, D gene, J gene, CDR3 protein, CDR3 DNA. The D gene is left open where the match is weak. Clone size, where shown, is once, few, many, or a class for clones that have expanded.

>TRBV30|once|NA|TRBJ1-4
CAWGPGIVRNEKLFF
TGTGCCTGGGGCCCGGGAATCGTTAGGAATGAAAAACTGTTTTTT
>TRBV11-2|few|NA|TRBJ1-3
CASSSDRGNTIYF
TGTGCCAGCAGCTCGGACAGAGGAAACACCATATATTTT
>TRBV2|few|NA|TRBJ1-5
CASSPTSNQPQHF
TGTGCCAGCAGCCCGACAAGTAATCAGCCCCAGCATTTT
>TRBV10-3|few|TRBD1|TRBJ1-5
CAIRGTGRSQPQHF
TGTGCCATCAGGGGGACAGGAAGAAGTCAGCCCCAGCATTTT
>TRBV10-3|NA|TRBD2|TRBJ2-7
CAIRGDYEQYF
TGTGCCATTCGGGGGGACTACGAGCAGTACTTC
>TRBV2|NA|TRBD1|TRBJ2-3
CASSDGQGSTDTQYF
TGTGCCAGCAGTGATGGACAGGGGAGCACAGATACGCAGTATTTT
>TRBV27|NA|TRBD1|TRBJ2-1
CASSSKTGADYNEQFF
TGTGCCAGCAGTTCAAAAACAGGGGCGGACTACAATGAGCAGTTCTTC
>TRBV6-5|NA|NA|TRBJ1-5
CASSYFLGDQPQHF
TGTGCCAGCAGTTACTTTCTCGGGGATCAGCCCCAGCATTTT
>TRBV9|NA|NA|TRBJ2-3
CASSVGQAASTDTQYF
TGTGCCAGCAGCGTAGGACAGGCAGCTAGCACAGATACGCAGTATTTT
>TRBV30|NA|TRBD2|TRBJ2-3
CAWGTSGTDTQYF
TGTGCCTGGGGGACTAGCGGCACAGATACGCAGTATTTT
>TRBV7-3|NA|NA|TRBJ1-1
CASSKIQGTEAFF
TGTGCCAGCAGCAAAATACAGGGTACTGAAGCTTTCTTT
>TRBV11-2|NA|NA|TRBJ2-7
CASSLVEASESSYEQYF
TGTGCCAGCAGCTTAGTGGAGGCTAGCGAGAGCTCCTACGAGCAGTACTTC
>TRBV6-1|NA|TRBD2|TRBJ2-7
CASSEPPGLAGGHEQYF
TGTGCCAGCAGCGAACCTCCGGGACTAGCGGGAGGCCACGAGCAGTACTTC
>TRBV5-1|NA|NA|TRBJ1-1
CASSGRGGGDTEAFF
TGCGCCAGCAGCGGCCGGGGGGGAGGTGACACTGAAGCTTTCTTT
>TRBV28|NA|NA|TRBJ2-5
CASSLWSRGETQYF
TGTGCCAGCAGTTTATGGAGTCGGGGAGAGACCCAGTACTTC
>TRBV30|NA|NA|TRBJ1-2
CAWSVSSNYGYTF
TGTGCCTGGAGTGTATCCTCTAACTATGGCTACACCTTC
>TRBV18|NA|NA|TRBJ2-3
CASSPPRTFTDTQYF
TGTGCCAGCTCACCCCCGCGGACATTCACAGATACGCAGTATTTT
>TRBV6-6|NA|NA|TRBJ2-1
CASSLSGLYNEQFF
TGTGCCAGCAGTTTAAGCGGGCTTTACAATGAGCAGTTCTTC
>TRBV19|few|TRBD2|TRBJ2-1
CASSIGTSGLYNEQFF
TGTGCCAGTAGTATAGGTACTAGCGGCTTGTACAATGAGCAGTTCTTC
>TRBV12-5|NA|TRBD2|TRBJ2-5
CASGLVLAVQETQYF
TGTGCTAGTGGTTTGGTACTAGCGGTACAAGAGACCCAGTACTTC
>TRBV5-1|NA|TRBD2|TRBJ2-5
CASRLAGTQETQYF
TGCGCCAGCCGACTAGCGGGGACCCAAGAGACCCAGTACTTC
>TRBV18|NA|NA|TRBJ1-5
CASSPVLSGQPQHF
TGTGCCAGCTCACCAGTTTTGTCAGGGCAGCCCCAGCATTTT
>TRBV6-1|NA|NA|TRBJ2-1
CASSARLYNEQFF
TGTGCCAGCAGTGCTCGACTATACAATGAGCAGTTCTTC
>TRBV27|NA|NA|TRBJ1-1
CASRSGDGTEAFF
TGTGCCAGCAGGTCAGGGGATGGGACTGAAGCTTTCTTT
>TRBV28|NA|TRBD2|TRBJ2-2
CASSSPGGAGELFF
TGTGCCAGCAGTTCACCTGGGGGGGCCGGGGAGCTGTTTTTT
>TRBV6-5|NA|TRBD1|TRBJ2-2
CASSFGTEVTGELFF
TGTGCCAGCAGTTTCGGGACAGAAGTCACCGGGGAGCTGTTTTTT
>TRBV9|NA|NA|TRBJ2-2
CASSPYSQRGAGELFF
TGTGCCAGCAGCCCCTATTCCCAGCGTGGGGCGGGGGAGCTGTTTTTT
>TRBV19|NA|TRBD1|TRBJ1-1
CASSAGTGPEAFF
TGTGCCAGTAGTGCCGGGACAGGACCTGAAGCTTTCTTT
>TRBV7-8|NA|NA|TRBJ2-6
CASMRYGANVLTF
TGTGCCAGCATGAGATACGGGGCCAACGTCCTGACTTTC
>TRBV9|NA|TRBD1|TRBJ2-7
CASSASGQSYEQYF
TGTGCCAGCAGCGCCTCGGGACAGTCCTACGAGCAGTACTTC
>TRBV5-1|NA|TRBD1|TRBJ1-2
CASSLGDEGALGDGYTF
TGCGCCAGCAGCTTGGGGGACGAGGGGGCGCTGGGGGATGGCTACACCTTC
>TRBV13|once|NA|TRBJ1-2
CASSLGRSYGYTF
TGTGCCAGCAGCTTGGGGCGTAGCTATGGCTACACCTTC
>TRBV5-4|NA|TRBD2|TRBJ2-3
CASSPHSGGGTDTQYF
TGTGCCAGCAGCCCCCACTCGGGGGGGGGCACAGATACGCAGTATTTT
>TRBV14|NA|NA|TRBJ1-3
CASSQGYVVGNTIYF
TGTGCCAGCAGCCAAGGATACGTAGTTGGAAACACCATATATTTT
>TRBV5-4|NA|NA|TRBJ2-3
CASRQSGEDTQYF
TGTGCCAGCAGACAATCAGGGGAAGATACGCAGTATTTT
>TRBV7-3|NA|TRBD2|TRBJ2-3
CASSPPGTSGTDTQYF
TGTGCCAGCAGCCCCCCCGGGACTAGCGGCACAGATACGCAGTATTTT
>TRBV6-1|NA|NA|TRBJ1-5
CASSEGQFSNQPQHF
TGTGCCAGCAGTGAAGGGCAGTTCAGCAATCAGCCCCAGCATTTT
>TRBV9|NA|TRBD1|TRBJ1-2
CASSVAIDRGNGYTF
TGTGCCAGCAGCGTTGCAATCGACAGGGGCAATGGCTACACCTTC
>TRBV14|NA|NA|TRBJ2-7
CASSQVSYEQYF
TGTGCCAGCAGCCAAGTTTCTTACGAGCAGTACTTC
>TRBV19|few|TRBD2|TRBJ2-7
CASRAGVEQYF
TGTGCCAGTCGGGCGGGGGTCGAGCAGTACTTC
>TRBV19|NA|NA|TRBJ1-4
CASARGWGNEKLFF
TGTGCCAGTGCCAGGGGTTGGGGAAATGAAAAACTGTTTTTT
>TRBV6-1|NA|NA|TRBJ2-1
CASSDRGLGEQFF
TGTGCCAGCAGTGATAGGGGGTTAGGTGAGCAGTTCTTC
>TRBV7-6|NA|TRBD2|TRBJ2-7
CASSLGSGGSAEQYF
TGTGCCAGCAGCTTAGGGAGCGGGGGATCGGCCGAGCAGTACTTC